Shown below are 8 T cell receptor beta chains from a single sample sequenced in a study of prognosis after radiotherapy for stage I lung cancer. Multiplex PCR in two rounds served to amplify TCR beta CDR3 from genomic DNA. The use of primers specific to each TRBV and TRBJ gene characterized first-round PCR. TCRdb reprocessed the multiplex PCR reads via MiXCR and lists one record per CDR3 protein. The sample lists around 30,000 distinct CDR3 sequences, about a third occurring once. This material consisted of PBMCs, taken before or after stereotactic body radiation therapy (not recorded which). The receptors stem from a donor aged 50 or older with non-small cell lung cancer.

This clonotype was recorded at least ten times. This chain connects TRBV28 to TRBJ1-4; a possible D gene is TRBD1 (6 bases). The CDR3 covers 14 residues. The ends were cut back, 7 bases at V and 8 bases at J, with 17 bases in the middle. Germline V lookup: CDR1 MDHEN, CDR2 SYDVKM. CDR3 sequence (DNA): TGTGCCAGCACCATAGGGGGGGGAATGGAAAAACTGTTTTTT. It yields the protein CASTIGGGMEKLFF. Based on the CDR3 plus reference TRBV28 and TRBJ1-4, the full variable domain is DVKVTQSSRYLVKRTGEKVFLECVQDMDHENMFWYRQDPGLGLRLIYFSYDVKMKEKGDIPEGYSVSREKKERFSLILESASTNQTSMYLCASTIGGGMEKLFFGSGTQLSVL.

By share of the sample, this clonotype is medium-sized (0.01 to 0.1%). The rearrangement joins TRBV19 to TRBJ2-5; 7 bases match TRBD1. The CDR3 consists of 12 residues. V lost 5 bases to trimming and J lost 10 bases; unmatched junction nucleotides: 7. Germline CDR1 reads LNHDA; CDR2 reads SQIVND (reference sequence). CDR3 residues: CASSPRDSVQYF. The CDR3 region has the DNA TGTGCCAGTAGTCCCCGGGACAGCGTCCAGTACTTC.

This clonotype was recorded many times. This chain uses TRBV4-2 with TRBJ1-1; 7 bases match TRBD1. This CDR3 is 17 amino acids long. Germline V gene data show CDR1 as LGHNA and CDR2 as YNFKEQ. Trimming at V came to 1 base and at J to 0 bases, leaving 8 bases not matched to a gene. CDR3 protein: CASSQASGGGMNTEAFF. The CDR3 DNA follows: TGTGCCAGCAGCCAAGCTTCAGGGGGGGGGATGAACACTGAAGCTTTCTTT.

On this clonotype: An end of the junction differs from the germline gene, which may be a read error. The V call is TRBV20-1, the J call TRBJ2-7; 8 positions agree with TRBD2. This CDR3 is built from 13 residues. Germline V gene lookup returns CDR1 DFQATT and CDR2 SNEGSKA (reference sequence). CDR3 bases: TGCAGTGCTAGAGTAGCGGGGAGCAACGAGCATTACTTC. Its protein is CSARVAGSNEHYF.

As regards this clonotype: A far more abundant clone sits one base away, making this likely a read error. The chain links TRBV6-8 to TRBJ2-7, with 8 bases identical to TRBD2. The J segment lost 3 bases and the V segment lost 6 bases, leaving 10 bases of the junction unmatched. Germline values: CDR1 MNHGY, CDR2 SAAAGT. The CDR3 loop spans 15 amino acids. The CDR3 loop is CASRGSIGGGYEQYF. In DNA form, the CDR3 reads TGTGCCAGCAGAGGGTCCATCGGGGGGGGCTACGAGCAGTACTTC.

This clonotype has a count of ten or more. V is TRBV27 and J is TRBJ1-2, with 8 bases that match TRBD1. Trimming at V came to 5 bases and at J to 5 bases, leaving 16 bases not matched to a gene. CDR3 length: 17 residues. The germline CDR1 and CDR2 sequences are MNHEY and SMNVEV (reference sequence). The CDR3 loop is CASSTYQRTGRGYGYTF. The CDR3 nucleotides are TGTGCCAGCAGTACCTACCAACGGACAGGGAGGGGATATGGCTACACCTTC.

Remarks on this clonotype: A far larger clone lies a single base away; this is likely a read error. The gene calls are TRBV6-8 and TRBJ2-3, with TRBD2 matching over 15 bases. The trim removed 6 bases at V and 0 bases at J, leaving 10 bases unmatched. CDR1 MNHGY and CDR2 SAAAGT come from the germline V gene. The CDR3 runs 19 residues. The CDR3 protein is CASSPGTSGRYSSTDTQYF. The CDR3 nucleotides are TGTGCCAGCAGCCCGGGGACTAGCGGGAGGTACTCAAGCACAGATACGCAGTATTTT.

Of note for this clonotype: A single base separates this from a much larger clone, so it may be a read error. The chain is built from TRBV7-2 and TRBJ2-7; 7 bases align to TRBD1. With 5 bases clipped from V and 5 bases from J, the junction kept 6 bases outside the gene matches. CDR1 SGHTA and CDR2 FQGNSA come from the germline V gene. The CDR3 length is 13 residues. The CDR3 protein is CASSRVTGNEQYF. The CDR3 DNA is TGTGCCAGCAGCCGCGTGACAGGGAACGAGCAGTACTTC.